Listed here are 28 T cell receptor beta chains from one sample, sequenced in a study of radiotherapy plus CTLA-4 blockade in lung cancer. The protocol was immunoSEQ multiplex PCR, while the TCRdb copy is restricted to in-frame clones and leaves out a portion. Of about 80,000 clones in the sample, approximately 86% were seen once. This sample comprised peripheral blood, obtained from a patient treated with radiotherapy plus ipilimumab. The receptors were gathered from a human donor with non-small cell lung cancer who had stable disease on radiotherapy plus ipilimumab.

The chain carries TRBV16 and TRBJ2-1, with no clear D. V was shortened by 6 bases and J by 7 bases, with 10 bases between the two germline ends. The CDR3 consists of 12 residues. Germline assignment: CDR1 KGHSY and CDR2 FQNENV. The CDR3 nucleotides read TGTGCCAGCAGTAATAATAGGAATGAGCAGTTCTTC. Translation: CASSNNRNEQFF.

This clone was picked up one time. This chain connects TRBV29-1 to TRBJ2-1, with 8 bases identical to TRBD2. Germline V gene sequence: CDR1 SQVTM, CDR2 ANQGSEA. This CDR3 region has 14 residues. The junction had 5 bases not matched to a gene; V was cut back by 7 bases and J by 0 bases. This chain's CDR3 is CSAVAGSSYNEQFF. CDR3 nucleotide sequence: TGCAGCGCCGTAGCGGGGAGCTCCTACAATGAGCAGTTCTTC.

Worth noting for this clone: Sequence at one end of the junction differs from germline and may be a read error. The CDR3 protein is CAGSPGQGGNYGYTF. The CDR3 coding sequence is TGTGCCGGCAGCCCAGGACAGGGAGGTAACTATGGCTACACCTTC. V gene TRBV7-9 combines with J gene TRBJ1-2; the match to TRBD1 covers 8 bases. CDR1 is SEHNR, CDR2 FQNEAQ, per germline (reference sequence). The CDR3 is 15 amino acids.

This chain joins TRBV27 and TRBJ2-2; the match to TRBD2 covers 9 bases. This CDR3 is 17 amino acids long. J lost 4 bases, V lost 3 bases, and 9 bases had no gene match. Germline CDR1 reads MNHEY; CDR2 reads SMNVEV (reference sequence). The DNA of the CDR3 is TGTGCCAGCAGTTTCTGGGCCGGGACTAGCAGCACCGGGGAGCTGTTTTTT. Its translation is CASSFWAGTSSTGELFF.

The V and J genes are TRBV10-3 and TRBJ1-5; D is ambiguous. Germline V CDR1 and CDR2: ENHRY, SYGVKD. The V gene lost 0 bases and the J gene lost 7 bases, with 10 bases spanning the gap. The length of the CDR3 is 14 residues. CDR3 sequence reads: CAISESTGEQPQHF. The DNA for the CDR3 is TGTGCCATCAGTGAGTCGACCGGGGAACAGCCCCAGCATTTT.

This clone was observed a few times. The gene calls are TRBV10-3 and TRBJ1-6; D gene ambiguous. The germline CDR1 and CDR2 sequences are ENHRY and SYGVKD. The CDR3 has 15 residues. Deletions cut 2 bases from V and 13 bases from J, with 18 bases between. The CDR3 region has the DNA TGTGCCATCAGTGAGACGTTACTGACAAGTGAGCCCCTCCACTTT. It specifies CAISETLLTSEPLHF.

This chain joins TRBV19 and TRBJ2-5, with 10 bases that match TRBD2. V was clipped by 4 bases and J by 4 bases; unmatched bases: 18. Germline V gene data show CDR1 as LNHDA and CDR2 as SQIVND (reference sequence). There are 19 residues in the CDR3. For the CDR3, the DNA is TGTGCCAGTAGTAGAGGGGGGACTAGCGAGAGGGTACAAGGAGAGACCCAGTACTTC. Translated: CASSRGGTSERVQGETQYF.

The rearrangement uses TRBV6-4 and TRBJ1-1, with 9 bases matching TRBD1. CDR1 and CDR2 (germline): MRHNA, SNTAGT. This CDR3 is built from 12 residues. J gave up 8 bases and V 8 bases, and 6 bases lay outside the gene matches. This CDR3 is CASGTGMGEAFF. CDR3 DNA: TGTGCCAGCGGGACAGGGATGGGGGAAGCTTTCTTT.

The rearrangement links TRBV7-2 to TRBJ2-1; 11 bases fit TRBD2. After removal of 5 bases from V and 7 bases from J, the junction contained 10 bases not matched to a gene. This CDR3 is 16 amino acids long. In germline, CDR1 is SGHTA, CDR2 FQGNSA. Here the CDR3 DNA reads TGTGCCAGCAGCCGGAGACTAGCGGGAAGGAGTAATGAGCAGTTCTTC. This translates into CASSRRLAGRSNEQFF. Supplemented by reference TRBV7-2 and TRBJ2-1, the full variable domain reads GAGVSQSPSNKVTEKGKDVELRCDPISGHTALYWYRQSLGQGLEFLIYFQGNSAPDKSGLPSDRFSAERTGGSVSTLTIQRTQQEDSAVYLCASSRRLAGRSNEQFFGPGTRLTVL.

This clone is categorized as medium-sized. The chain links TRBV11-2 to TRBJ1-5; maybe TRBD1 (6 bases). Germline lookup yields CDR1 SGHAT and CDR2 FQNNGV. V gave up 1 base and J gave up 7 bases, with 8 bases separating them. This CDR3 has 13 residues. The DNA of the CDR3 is TGTGCCAGCAGCTTAGTGGACAGACAGCCCCAGCATTTT. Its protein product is CASSLVDRQPQHF.

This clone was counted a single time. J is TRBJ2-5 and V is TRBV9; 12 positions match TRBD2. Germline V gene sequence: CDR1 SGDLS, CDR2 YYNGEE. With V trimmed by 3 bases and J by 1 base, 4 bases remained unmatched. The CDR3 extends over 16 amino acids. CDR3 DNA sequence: TGTGCCAGCAGCGCCGGACTAGCGGGGACCCAAGAGACCCAGTACTTC. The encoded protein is CASSAGLAGTQETQYF.

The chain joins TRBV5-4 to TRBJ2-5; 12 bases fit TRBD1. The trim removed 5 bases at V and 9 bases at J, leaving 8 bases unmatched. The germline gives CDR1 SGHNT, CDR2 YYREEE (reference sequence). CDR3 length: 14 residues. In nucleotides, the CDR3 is TGTGCCAGCAGTCAGGGACAGGGGGCAGGGGCCCAGTACTTC. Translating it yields CASSQGQGAGAQYF.

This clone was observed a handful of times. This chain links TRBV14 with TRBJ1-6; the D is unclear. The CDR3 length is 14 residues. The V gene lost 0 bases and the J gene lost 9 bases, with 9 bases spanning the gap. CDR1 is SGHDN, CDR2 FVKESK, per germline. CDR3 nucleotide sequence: TGTGCCAGCAGCCAAGAAGGGAAGGGTTCACCCCTCCACTTT. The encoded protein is CASSQEGKGSPLHF.

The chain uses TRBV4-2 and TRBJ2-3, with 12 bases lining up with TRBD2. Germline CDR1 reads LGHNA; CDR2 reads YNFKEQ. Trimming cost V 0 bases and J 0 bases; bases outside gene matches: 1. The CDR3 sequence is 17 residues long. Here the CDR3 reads CASSQETSGGSTDTQYF. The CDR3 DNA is TGTGCCAGCAGCCAAGAGACTAGCGGGGGCAGCACAGATACGCAGTATTTT.

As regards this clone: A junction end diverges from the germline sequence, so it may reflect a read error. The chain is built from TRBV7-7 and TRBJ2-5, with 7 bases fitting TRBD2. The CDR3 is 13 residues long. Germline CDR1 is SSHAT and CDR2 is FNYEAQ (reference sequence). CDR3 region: CASSLGLGETQYF. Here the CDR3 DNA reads TGTGCTAGCAGCTTAGGACTAGGAGAGACCCAGTACTTC.

DNA for the CDR3: TGTGCCAGCAGCGTAGAGGGGAGCACAGATACGCAGTATTTT. Encoded protein: CASSVEGSTDTQYF. The chain is built from TRBV9 and TRBJ2-3; D might be TRBD1 (5 bases). Trimming pared 0 bases from V and 0 bases from J, leaving 5 bases between. Germline lookup yields CDR1 SGDLS and CDR2 YYNGEE. The CDR3 is 14 residues long.

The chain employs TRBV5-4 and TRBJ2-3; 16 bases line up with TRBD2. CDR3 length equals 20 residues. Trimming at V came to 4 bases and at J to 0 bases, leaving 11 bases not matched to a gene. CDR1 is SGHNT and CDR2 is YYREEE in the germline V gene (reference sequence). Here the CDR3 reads CASSRGTSGRGGRSTDTQYF. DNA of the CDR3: TGTGCCAGCAGCCGCGGGACTAGCGGGAGGGGCGGTCGGAGCACAGATACGCAGTATTTT. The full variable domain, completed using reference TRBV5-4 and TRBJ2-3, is ETGVTQSPTHLIKTRGQQVTLRCSSQSGHNTVSWYQQALGQGPQFIFQYYREEENGRGNFPPRFSGLQFPNYSSELNVNALELDDSALYLCASSRGTSGRGGRSTDTQYFGPGTRLTVL.

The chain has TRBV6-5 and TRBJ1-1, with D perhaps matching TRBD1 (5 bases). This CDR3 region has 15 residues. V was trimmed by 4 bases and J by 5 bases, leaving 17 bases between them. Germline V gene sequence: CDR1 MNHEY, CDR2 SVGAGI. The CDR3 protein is CASSSPPGRGTEAFF. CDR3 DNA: TGTGCCAGCAGTTCCCCGCCGGGGCGGGGTACTGAAGCTTTCTTT.

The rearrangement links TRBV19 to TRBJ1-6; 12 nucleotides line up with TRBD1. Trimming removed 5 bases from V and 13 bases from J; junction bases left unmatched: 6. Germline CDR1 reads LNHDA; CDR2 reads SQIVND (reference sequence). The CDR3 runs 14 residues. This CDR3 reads CASSAGQGAGPLHF. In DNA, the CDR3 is TGTGCCAGTAGTGCGGGACAGGGGGCGGGTCCCCTCCACTTT.

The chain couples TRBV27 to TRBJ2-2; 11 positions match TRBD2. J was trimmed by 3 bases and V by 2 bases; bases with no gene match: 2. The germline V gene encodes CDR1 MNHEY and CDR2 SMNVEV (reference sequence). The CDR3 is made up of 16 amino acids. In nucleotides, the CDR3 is TGTGCCAGCAGTTTACTAGCGGGAGGCCACACCGGGGAGCTGTTTTTT. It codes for CASSLLAGGHTGELFF.

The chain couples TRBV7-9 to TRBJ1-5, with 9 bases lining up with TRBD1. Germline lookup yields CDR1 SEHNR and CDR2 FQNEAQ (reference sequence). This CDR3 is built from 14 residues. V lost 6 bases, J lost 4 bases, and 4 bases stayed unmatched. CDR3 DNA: TGTGCCAGCAGAGCCGGGACAGGGAATCAGCCCCAGCATTTT. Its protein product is CASRAGTGNQPQHF.

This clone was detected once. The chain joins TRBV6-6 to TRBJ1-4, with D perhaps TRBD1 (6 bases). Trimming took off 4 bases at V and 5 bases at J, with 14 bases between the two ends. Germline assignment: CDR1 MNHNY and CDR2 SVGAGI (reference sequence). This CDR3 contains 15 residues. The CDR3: CASSSLGGKNEKLFF. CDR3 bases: TGTGCCAGCAGTTCCCTGGGGGGCAAGAATGAAAAACTGTTTTTT.

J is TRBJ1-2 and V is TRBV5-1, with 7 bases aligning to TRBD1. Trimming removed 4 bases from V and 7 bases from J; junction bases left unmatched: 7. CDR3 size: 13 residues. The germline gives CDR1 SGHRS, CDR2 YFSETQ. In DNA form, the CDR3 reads TGCGCCAGCAGCGTACAGGGGAGTGTTGGCTACACCTTC. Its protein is CASSVQGSVGYTF.

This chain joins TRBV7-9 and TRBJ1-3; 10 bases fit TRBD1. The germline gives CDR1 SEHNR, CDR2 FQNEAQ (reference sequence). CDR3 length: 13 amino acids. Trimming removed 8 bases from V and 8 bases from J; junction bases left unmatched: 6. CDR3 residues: CASSDRGQDTIYF. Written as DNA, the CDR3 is TGTGCCAGCTCCGACAGGGGGCAGGACACCATATATTTT.

The CDR3 loop reads CASSDGTQYF. Written as DNA, the CDR3 is TGTGCCAGTTCTGACGGGACCCAGTACTTC. The chain is built from TRBV28 and TRBJ2-5; D unresolved. CDR3 length equals 10 residues. Germline V gene lookup returns CDR1 MDHEN and CDR2 SYDVKM. V was pared by 9 bases and J by 7 bases, with 9 bases between.

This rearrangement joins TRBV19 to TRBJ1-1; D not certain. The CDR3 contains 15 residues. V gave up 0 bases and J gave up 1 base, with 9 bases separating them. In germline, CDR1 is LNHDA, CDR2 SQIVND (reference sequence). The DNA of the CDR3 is TGTGCCAGTAGTATAGATCTCGCAGGGAACACTGAAGCTTTCTTT. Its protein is CASSIDLAGNTEAFF.

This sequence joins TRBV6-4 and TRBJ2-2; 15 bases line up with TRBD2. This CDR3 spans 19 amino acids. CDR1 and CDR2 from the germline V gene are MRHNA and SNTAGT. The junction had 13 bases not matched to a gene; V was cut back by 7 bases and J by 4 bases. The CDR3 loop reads CASTPRGLAGGGSTGELFF. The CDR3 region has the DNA TGTGCCAGCACCCCCCGCGGACTAGCGGGAGGGGGGAGCACCGGGGAGCTGTTTTTT.

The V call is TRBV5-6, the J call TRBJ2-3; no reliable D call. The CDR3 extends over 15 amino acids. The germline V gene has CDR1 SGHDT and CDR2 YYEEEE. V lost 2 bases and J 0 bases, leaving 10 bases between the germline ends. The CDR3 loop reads CASSFVGPSTDTQYF. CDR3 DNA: TGTGCCAGCAGCTTCGTAGGACCGAGCACAGATACGCAGTATTTT.